Sequencing of this T cell receptor (beta chain) was carried out in a study of T cell responses to AZD1222 COVID-19 vaccine. Some clones are missing from TCRdb's copy, which holds only in-frame ones; the method was immunoSEQ multiplex PCR. This sample has 150,000 or so clones; just over 85% occur once, and the top ten carry about a fifth. The CDR3 spans 14 residues. Germline CDR1 reads SGHVS; CDR2 reads FQNEAQ. Trimming left V 5 bases short and J 4 bases short, with 12 bases between. The sample consisted of peripheral blood, taken on day 0 of AZD1222 vaccination. The receptor was derived from an adult in good health. The chain employs TRBV7-8 and TRBJ1-3; tentatively, D is TRBD1 (6 bases). The CDR3 DNA follows: TGTGCCAGCAGCATAAATACAGGGGGAAACACCATATATTTT. Amino acid sequence: CASSINTGGNTIYF.